This TCR beta chain was obtained from a study of shared clonotypes between healthy human individuals. Per germline, CDR1 ENHRY and CDR2 SYGVKD. Trimming took off 5 bases at V and 5 bases at J, with 12 bases between the two ends. This CDR3 comprises 13 residues. For sorted subsets, approximately 0.2 ug DNA per replicate equaled roughly 29,000 T cell genomes. Data came from immunoSEQ multiplex PCR; TCRdb stores just in-frame clones and leaves some out. The sample yields 1,400,000 or so clones, about 98.5% seen once. The sample taken for sequencing was naive CD4+ T cells sorted from blood. As to subset: CD45RA+ positively selected. The receptor was isolated from a man aged 25 to 40 in good health. The chain has TRBV10-3 and TRBJ2-5, with TRBD1 as a possible D gene (5 bases). DNA of the CDR3: TGTGCCATCAGTAAGAAGGGGTTTGAGACCCAGTACTTC. This codes for CAISKKGFETQYF.